Below, 11 T cell receptor beta chains from the same sample are listed, as sequenced in a study of blood T cell repertoires in COVID-19. Generated by immunoSEQ multiplex PCR, the TCRdb table keeps only in-frame clones and is missing some. The table has about 260,000 clones, 88% seen once. Sequencing used PBMCs or T cells enriched from blood (not recorded which). The receptors originated from a woman in her forties or fifties who had recovered from COVID-19.

Only a few counts were recorded for this clone. The sample has other DNA sequences that encode this CDR3 too. The chain couples TRBV28 to TRBJ2-3; no reliable D call. Per germline, CDR1 MDHEN and CDR2 SYDVKM. Trimming took 1 base from V and 0 from J, leaving 8 bases between them. The CDR3 has 15 residues. CDR3 loop: CASSLSPGSTDTQYF. CDR3 in DNA: TGTGCCAGCAGTTTATCCCCCGGTAGCACAGATACGCAGTATTTT.

This chain links TRBV18 with TRBJ1-1; D remains ambiguous. CDR3 length: 15 amino acids. The germline V gene encodes CDR1 KGHSH and CDR2 LQKENI. The germline V and J ends were trimmed by 3 bases and 1 base, with 12 bases remaining between them. CDR3 bases: TGTGCCAGCTCACCGACATTGGGAGAGAACACTGAAGCTTTCTTT. Its protein product is CASSPTLGENTEAFF.

The gene calls are TRBV9 and TRBJ2-3, with a weak D call TRBD2 (6 bases). Germline CDR1 reads SGDLS; CDR2 reads YYNGEE. The CDR3 spans 14 residues. Trimming took 1 base from V and 4 from J, leaving 10 bases between them. CDR3: CASSVLGGSDTQYF. CDR3 nucleotides: TGTGCCAGCAGCGTACTGGGGGGTTCAGATACGCAGTATTTT.

This chain links TRBV18 with TRBJ2-3; 7 bases match TRBD2. The CDR3 loop spans 15 amino acids. Germline V gene sequence: CDR1 KGHSH, CDR2 LQKENI. V dropped 3 bases and J dropped 4; count of bases not matched to a gene: 7. The CDR3 is CASSPRLANADTQYF. The CDR3 region has the DNA TGTGCCAGCTCACCGAGACTAGCCAACGCAGATACGCAGTATTTT.

V and J are TRBV3-1 (or the pseudogene TRBV3-2) and TRBJ1-2; no definite D call. This CDR3 region has 16 residues. Trimming stripped 1 base from V and 0 bases from J, with 12 bases between. Germline V gene lookup returns CDR1 LGHDT and CDR2 YNNKEL (reference sequence). Here the CDR3 DNA reads TGTGCCAGCAGCCAAGTAAATGGGAGATCTAACTATGGCTACACCTTC. Protein product: CASSQVNGRSNYGYTF.

The CDR3 nucleotides are TGTGCCAGCAGCTTCGGAGGACAGTCCACTGAAGCTTTCTTT. This gives the protein CASSFGGQSTEAFF. The chain carries TRBV7-9 and TRBJ1-1; tentatively, D is TRBD1 (6 bases). The germline V gene has CDR1 SEHNR and CDR2 FQNEAQ (reference sequence). This CDR3 is 14 amino acids long. With 3 bases removed from V and 4 bases from J, the gap between germline ends came to 12 bases.

The J gene is TRBJ2-1, the V gene TRBV5-6, with D perhaps matching TRBD2 (7 bases). V lost 7 bases, J lost 8 bases, and 28 bases lay in between. The CDR3 spans 17 residues. Germline assignment: CDR1 SGHDT and CDR2 YYEEEE. The CDR3 region is CASASLGSREGGHEQFF. The CDR3, as DNA: TGTGCCAGCGCCTCTTTGGGATCGAGGGAGGGGGGGCATGAGCAGTTCTTC.

In DNA, the CDR3 is TGTGCCACCAGTCCCGGTGGGACACAAGCCAAAAACATTCAGTACTTC. This codes for CATSPGGTQAKNIQYF. The chain carries TRBV24-1 and TRBJ2-4, with D perhaps TRBD1 (6 bases). The CDR3 loop spans 16 amino acids. The V and J ends lost 6 bases and 0 bases respectively, with 14 bases between them. Germline V gene data show CDR1 as KGHDR and CDR2 as SFDVKD.

This clone was observed once. The junction departs from the called germline gene at one end, perhaps through a read error. The chain uses TRBV7-9 and TRBJ2-5, with 11 bases lining up with TRBD2. The CDR3 loop spans 14 amino acids. Germline V gives CDR1 SEHNR, CDR2 FQNEAQ (reference sequence). The CDR3 sequence: CASRLAGGQETQYF. The DNA for the CDR3 is TGTGCCAGCAGGTTAGCGGGAGGGCAAGAGACCCAGTACTTC.

The table lists this clone with a count of one. This chain uses TRBV7-9 with TRBJ2-1; 10 positions agree with TRBD2. J gave up 5 bases and V 3 bases, and 7 bases lay outside the gene matches. The germline V gene has CDR1 SEHNR and CDR2 FQNEAQ (reference sequence). The CDR3 loop spans 16 amino acids. CDR3 sequence: CASSLTSGLGHNEQFF. CDR3 bases: TGTGCCAGCAGCTTGACTAGCGGGTTAGGGCACAATGAGCAGTTCTTC.

This clone was counted between two and nine times. The V gene is TRBV2, the J gene TRBJ2-3; weak D call: TRBD2 (6 bases). The CDR3 sequence is 14 residues long. Germline V gives CDR1 SNHLY, CDR2 FYNNEI. The V end was cut by 6 bases, the J end by 2 bases, with 12 bases between. The CDR3 bases are TGTGCCAGCAGCCAGGGACTTCCCACAGATACGCAGTATTTT. Protein: CASSQGLPTDTQYF.